The rows below give T cell receptor beta chains drawn from one sample of a study of blood T cells in healthy people across ages. TCRdb recomputed calls from the 5' RACE reads with MiXCR, one row per CDR3 protein. The table includes 650,000 to 800,000 distinct CDR3 sequences, approximately 52% detected once. Sequenced sample: blood. The receptor set was obtained from a woman aged 80 or over in good health. The CDR3 runs from the conserved cysteine through the conserved F or W. D genes are given only for firm matches. The size field is filled for only some rows; it gives once, few, many or a size class.

-,TRBJ2-5,TRBV20-1,-,CSASKGEYQETQYF,TGCAGTGCTAGTAAGGGGGAGTACCAAGAGACCCAGTACTTC
few,TRBJ2-2,TRBV24-1,-,CATSAGTGELFF,TGTGCCACCAGTGCGGGGACCGGGGAGCTGTTTTTT
-,TRBJ1-4,TRBV6-6,-,CAGSTANEKLFF,TGTGCCGGGAGTACGGCTAATGAAAAACTGTTTTTT
once,TRBJ2-7,TRBV5-5,TRBD1,CASEPGQGGSYEQYF,TGTGCCAGCGAGCCGGGACAGGGGGGCTCCTACGAGCAGTACTTC
-,TRBJ2-5,TRBV4-1,-,CASSQGSSEYF,TGCGCCAGCAGCCAAGGGTCGTCCGAGTACTTC
many,TRBJ2-5,TRBV9,TRBD2,CASSVGSGVSQETQYF,TGTGCCAGCAGCGTGGGTAGCGGGGTCAGCCAAGAGACCCAGTACTTC
many,TRBJ2-1,TRBV11-2,TRBD2,CASSPFHLAGGPKKEQFF,TGTGCCAGCAGCCCCTTCCATCTTGCGGGGGGGCCTAAAAAAGAGCAGTTCTTC
few,TRBJ1-5,TRBV20-1,-,CSASQTGQPQHF,TGCAGTGCTAGCCAGACCGGACAGCCCCAGCATTTT
few,TRBJ2-5,TRBV7-2,-,CASSLKVGLRETQYF,TGTGCCAGCAGCTTAAAGGTGGGGCTGCGTGAGACCCAGTACTTC
-,TRBJ2-5,TRBV12-3/TRBV12-4,-,CASSRDGFDEQYF,TGTGCCAGCAGCCGGGACGGCTTCGATGAGCAGTACTTC
few,TRBJ2-7,TRBV7-2,-,CASSLAIGSGRPAHEQYF,TGTGCCAGCAGCTTAGCGATCGGAAGCGGACGACCCGCCCACGAGCAGTACTTC
once,TRBJ2-5,TRBV7-2,-,CASSPQRQETQYF,TGTGCCAGCAGCCCGCAGCGGCAAGAGACCCAGTACTTC
-,TRBJ1-2,TRBV6-6,-,CASRAGSRDGYTF,TGTGCCAGCAGGGCGGGATCAAGGGATGGCTACACCTTC
-,TRBJ2-5,TRBV30,-,CAWSPDTGETQYF,TGTGCCTGGAGTCCGGACACAGGGGAGACCCAGTACTTC
-,TRBJ2-1,TRBV7-3,-,CASSELPPRGEQFF,TGTGCCAGCAGCGAACTCCCCCCTAGGGGGGAGCAGTTCTTC
many,TRBJ2-3,TRBV3-1,TRBD2,CASSRPRLAGGFTDTQYF,TGTGCCAGCAGCCGTCCGAGGCTAGCGGGGGGCTTCACAGATACGCAGTATTTT
few,TRBJ2-5,TRBV7-9,-,CASSLVRKRETQYF,TGTGCCAGCAGCTTAGTGAGAAAAAGAGAGACCCAGTACTTC
-,TRBJ2-7,TRBV28,TRBD1,CANSLRTGGPYEQYF,TGTGCCAACAGTCTTAGGACAGGAGGCCCCTACGAGCAGTACTTC
-,TRBJ2-2,TRBV7-2,-,CASSVRGGTGELFF,TGTGCCAGCAGCGTCAGAGGGGGCACCGGGGAGCTGTTTTTT
-,TRBJ2-7,TRBV27,-,CASSVRQRSYEQYF,TGTGCCAGCAGTGTTCGACAGCGATCCTACGAGCAGTACTTC
-,TRBJ2-1,TRBV28,-,CTSSPPPWKAHNEQFF,TGTACCAGCAGCCCCCCTCCTTGGAAGGCCCACAATGAGCAGTTCTTC
few,TRBJ2-1,TRBV9,-,CASSVGPGWAKDEQFF,TGTGCCAGCAGCGTAGGTCCAGGCTGGGCGAAAGATGAGCAGTTCTTC
-,TRBJ1-6,TRBV12-3/TRBV12-4,TRBD1,CASSPGTGKVHF,TGTGCCAGCAGCCCCGGGACAGGGAAGGTCCACTTT
many,TRBJ1-2,TRBV9,-,CASSTDSYGYTF,TGTGCCAGCAGCACCGACAGCTATGGCTACACCTTC
-,TRBJ1-6,TRBV7-2,TRBD1,CASSLRDRERSPLHF,TGTGCCAGCAGCTTACGGGACAGGGAAAGGTCACCCCTCCACTTT
few,TRBJ2-3,TRBV5-1,-,CASSLEGLADTQYF,TGCGCCAGCAGCTTGGAGGGTCTCGCAGATACGCAGTATTTT
many,TRBJ2-7,TRBV25-1,-,CASSVTGGGSYEQYF,TGTGCCAGCAGTGTTACAGGGGGAGGGTCCTACGAGCAGTACTTC
few,TRBJ2-5,TRBV7-2,TRBD1,CASSLPTGGRETQYF,TGTGCCAGCAGCCTCCCGACAGGGGGCAGAGAGACCCAGTACTTC
once,TRBJ1-1,TRBV5-1,-,CASCTRATNTEAFF,TGCGCCAGCTGCACCCGGGCTACGAACACTGAAGCTTTCTTT
many,TRBJ1-1,TRBV9,-,CASSVQMNTEAFF,TGTGCCAGCAGCGTCCAAATGAACACTGAAGCTTTCTTT
few,TRBJ2-5,TRBV3-1,-,CASSQVQETQYF,TGTGCCAGCAGCCAAGTCCAAGAGACCCAGTACTTC
-,TRBJ2-1,TRBV5-1,-,CASSPAPGYNEQFF,TGCGCCAGCAGCCCCGCCCCGGGATACAATGAGCAGTTCTTC
many,TRBJ1-1,TRBV6-6,-,CRGGRDNTEAFF,TGCCGGGGAGGGCGGGACAACACTGAAGCTTTCTTT
once,TRBJ1-4,TRBV30,-,CAWSSTTVPTNEKLFF,TGTGCCTGGAGTTCTACGACAGTCCCAACTAATGAAAAACTGTTTTTT
-,TRBJ2-7,TRBV12-3/TRBV12-4,TRBD2,CASSLRLAGGPSMSHEQYF,TGTGCCAGCAGTTTAAGACTAGCGGGAGGGCCTAGCATGTCCCACGAGCAGTACTTC
-,TRBJ2-5,TRBV11-2,-,CASSHIPSEGETQYF,TGTGCCAGCAGCCACATTCCCAGCGAGGGGGAGACCCAGTACTTC
-,TRBJ1-5,TRBV19,-,CASTPGQNQPQHF,TGTGCCAGTACGCCAGGGCAGAATCAGCCCCAGCATTTT
many,TRBJ1-6,TRBV20-1,TRBD1,CSGAGGRENSPLHF,TGCAGTGGGGCAGGGGGCCGGGAAAATTCACCCCTCCACTTT
few,TRBJ2-1,TRBV18,-,CASSQGRDYNEQFF,TGTGCCAGCTCTCAGGGGAGGGACTACAATGAGCAGTTCTTC
-,TRBJ2-3,TRBV4-2,-,CASSGDRDSRTDTQYF,TGTGCCAGCAGCGGAGACCGGGACTCCCGCACAGATACGCAGTATTTT
-,TRBJ2-5,TRBV10-3,TRBD1,CAISLDRAQETQYF,TGTGCCATCAGCCTGGACAGGGCCCAAGAGACCCAGTACTTC
many,TRBJ2-1,TRBV5-1,-,CASSKSSYNEQFF,TGCGCCAGCAGCAAAAGCTCCTACAATGAGCAGTTCTTC
-,TRBJ2-7,TRBV9,-,CASSGHVSGYYNEQYF,TGTGCCAGCAGCGGACACGTTTCGGGGTACTACAATGAGCAGTACTTC
-,TRBJ2-7,TRBV20-1,-,CSARKFVEGPYEQYF,TGCAGTGCTAGAAAATTCGTTGAGGGTCCCTACGAGCAGTACTTC
many,TRBJ1-6,TRBV7-9,-,CASSFHSGHGPSPLHF,TGTGCCAGCAGCTTTCACTCCGGACACGGACCATCACCCCTCCACTTT
many,TRBJ2-1,TRBV4-1,TRBD2,CASSPFSGASGRVEQFF,TGCGCCAGCAGCCCCTTTTCTGGTGCTAGCGGGAGAGTTGAGCAGTTCTTC
-,TRBJ2-2,TRBV10-3,TRBD2,CAIRTLAGANTGELFF,TGTGCCATCAGGACACTAGCGGGAGCTAACACCGGGGAGCTGTTTTTT
few,TRBJ1-1,TRBV7-9,-,CASSPREGSTEAFF,TGTGCCAGCAGCCCCAGGGAGGGGAGCACTGAAGCTTTCTTT
-,TRBJ2-2,TRBV10-3,-,CAISEPGHPFGELFF,TGTGCCATCAGTGAGCCCGGGCATCCCTTCGGGGAGCTGTTTTTT
few,TRBJ2-3,TRBV7-9,TRBD2,CASSLTSGGLITDTQYF,TGTGCCAGCAGCTTAACTAGCGGGGGGCTAATCACAGATACGCAGTATTTT
few,TRBJ1-2,TRBV4-1,-,CASSQVQDNLYGYTF,TGCGCCAGCAGCCAAGTACAGGACAACCTATATGGCTACACCTTC
-,TRBJ2-3,TRBV5-1,-,CASAQGDSTDTQYF,TGCGCCAGCGCTCAGGGCGATAGCACAGATACGCAGTATTTT
-,TRBJ2-2,TRBV28,-,CASSMIGTAGELFF,TGTGCCAGCAGTATGATCGGAACGGCCGGGGAGCTGTTTTTT